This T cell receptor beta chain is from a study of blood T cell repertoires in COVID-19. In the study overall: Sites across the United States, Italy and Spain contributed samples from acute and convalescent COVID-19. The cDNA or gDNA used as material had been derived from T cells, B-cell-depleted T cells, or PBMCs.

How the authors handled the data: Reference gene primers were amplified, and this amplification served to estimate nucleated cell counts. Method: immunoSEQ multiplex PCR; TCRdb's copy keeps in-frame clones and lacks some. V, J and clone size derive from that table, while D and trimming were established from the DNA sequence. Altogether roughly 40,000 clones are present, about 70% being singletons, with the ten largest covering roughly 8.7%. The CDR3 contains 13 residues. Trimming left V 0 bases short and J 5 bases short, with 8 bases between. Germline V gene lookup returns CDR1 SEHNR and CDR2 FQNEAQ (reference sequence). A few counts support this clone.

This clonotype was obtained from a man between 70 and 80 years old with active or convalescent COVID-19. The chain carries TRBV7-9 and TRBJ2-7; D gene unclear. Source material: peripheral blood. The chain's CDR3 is CASSLAAVNEQYF. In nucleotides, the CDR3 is TGTGCCAGCAGCTTAGCGGCGGTGAACGAGCAGTACTTC.